A selection of T cell receptor beta chains follows, all from one sample in a study. TCRdb re-called the reads through MiXCR, storing one row per CDR3 protein. The table records about 15,000 distinct CDR3 sequences, about 30% of them present only once. Sequenced input: blood. The receptors were sampled from a human donor. Each CDR3 is given with its conserved first and last residue. The order of the fields is J gene, D gene, clone size, V gene, CDR3 DNA, CDR3 protein. D genes are given only for firm matches. A clone size is listed for some rows: how often the clone was seen (once, few, many), or a class if it is expanded.

j_call: TRBJ2-7; d_call: .; clone_size: .; v_call: TRBV14; cdr3_nt: TGTGCCAGCAGCCAAGTCAGGACAGAATACGAGCAGTACTTC; cdr3_aa: CASSQVRTEYEQYF
j_call: TRBJ2-7; d_call: .; clone_size: medium-sized; v_call: TRBV4-3; cdr3_nt: TGCGCCAGCAGCCAAGACTTCCTCAGCTTATACGAGCAGTACTTC; cdr3_aa: CASSQDFLSLYEQYF
j_call: TRBJ2-7; d_call: TRBD1; clone_size: many; v_call: TRBV29-1; cdr3_nt: TGCAGCGTTGACGCGCCAGGGGGCTACGAGCAGTACTTC; cdr3_aa: CSVDAPGGYEQYF
j_call: TRBJ1-1; d_call: .; clone_size: medium-sized; v_call: TRBV18; cdr3_nt: TGTGCCAGCTCACCTTCGGACAGGAACACTGAAGCTTTCTTT; cdr3_aa: CASSPSDRNTEAFF
j_call: TRBJ2-7; d_call: TRBD1; clone_size: few; v_call: TRBV5-4; cdr3_nt: TGTGCCAGCAGCTTGTTTGACAGGGGGAGTGAGCAGTACTTC; cdr3_aa: CASSLFDRGSEQYF
j_call: TRBJ2-7; d_call: .; clone_size: medium-sized; v_call: TRBV4-3; cdr3_nt: TGCGCCAGCAGCCAAGATCGGGGGTCCTACGAGCAGTACTTC; cdr3_aa: CASSQDRGSYEQYF
j_call: TRBJ2-7; d_call: .; clone_size: many; v_call: TRBV4-3; cdr3_nt: TGCGCCAGCAGCAGGGGGGACTCACAGGGGAGGGAGCAGTACTTC; cdr3_aa: CASSRGDSQGREQYF
j_call: TRBJ1-2; d_call: .; clone_size: .; v_call: TRBV30; cdr3_nt: TGTGCCATGGAGGGTCGTCGGGGTTTTAACTATGGCTACACCTTC; cdr3_aa: CAMEGRRGFNYGYTF
j_call: TRBJ1-1; d_call: TRBD1; clone_size: many; v_call: TRBV29-1; cdr3_nt: TGCAGCGTAGCTAAAGGGGCAGGGGGCGCGGACACTGAAGCTTTCTTT; cdr3_aa: CSVAKGAGGADTEAFF
j_call: TRBJ2-1; d_call: TRBD2; clone_size: .; v_call: TRBV4-3; cdr3_nt: TGCGCCAGCAGCCAAGATTCTAGCGGCTACAATGAGCAGTTCTTC; cdr3_aa: CASSQDSSGYNEQFF
j_call: TRBJ2-7; d_call: .; clone_size: .; v_call: TRBV4-1; cdr3_nt: TGCGCCAGCAGCCAAGCTCACCACTCCTACAATGAGCAGTACTTC; cdr3_aa: CASSQAHHSYNEQYF
j_call: TRBJ2-7; d_call: .; clone_size: many; v_call: TRBV4-3; cdr3_nt: TGCGCCAGCAGCCAAGATCGGCCTAGGGACGAGCAGTACTTC; cdr3_aa: CASSQDRPRDEQYF
j_call: TRBJ1-2; d_call: .; clone_size: .; v_call: TRBV15; cdr3_nt: TGTGCCACCACGGGCTACACCTTC; cdr3_aa: CATTGYTF
j_call: TRBJ2-1; d_call: .; clone_size: medium-sized; v_call: TRBV4-3; cdr3_nt: TGCGCCAGCAGCCAATTGAGCAGCTCCTACAATGAGCAGTTCTTC; cdr3_aa: CASSQLSSSYNEQFF
j_call: TRBJ1-3; d_call: .; clone_size: medium-sized; v_call: TRBV6-5; cdr3_nt: TGTGCCAGCAGTTTTGACGAGACTGGAAACACCATATATTTT; cdr3_aa: CASSFDETGNTIYF
j_call: TRBJ2-5; d_call: TRBD2; clone_size: .; v_call: TRBV30; cdr3_nt: TGTGCCTGGAGTCACAGGGGATTACTAGCGGGAGAGACCCAGTACTTC; cdr3_aa: CAWSHRGLLAGETQYF
j_call: TRBJ2-2; d_call: .; clone_size: medium-sized; v_call: TRBV7-3; cdr3_nt: TGTGCCAGCAGCTACGACTGGGGCGGGGAGCTGTTTTTT; cdr3_aa: CASSYDWGGELFF
j_call: TRBJ2-2; d_call: .; clone_size: medium-sized; v_call: TRBV4-2; cdr3_nt: TGTGCCAGCAGCCAAGATACGGGACCGAACACCGGGGAGCTGTTTTTT; cdr3_aa: CASSQDTGPNTGELFF
j_call: TRBJ2-5; d_call: .; clone_size: .; v_call: TRBV29-1; cdr3_nt: TGCAGCGTTGAGGGAGAGACCCAGTACTTC; cdr3_aa: CSVEGETQYF
j_call: TRBJ2-1; d_call: .; clone_size: .; v_call: TRBV4-3; cdr3_nt: TGCGCCAGCAGCCTATCAGCTACAGGGTTCTACAATGAGCAGTTCTTC; cdr3_aa: CASSLSATGFYNEQFF
j_call: TRBJ2-3; d_call: TRBD2; clone_size: many; v_call: TRBV4-3; cdr3_nt: TGCGCCAGCAGCCTAAACCCCGCAGCGGGAGTACCAGATACGCAGTATTTT; cdr3_aa: CASSLNPAAGVPDTQYF
j_call: TRBJ1-2; d_call: .; clone_size: medium-sized; v_call: TRBV4-3; cdr3_nt: TGCGCCAGCAGCCAAGAGAACAGTCTAGGATACACCTTC; cdr3_aa: CASSQENSLGYTF
j_call: TRBJ2-5; d_call: .; clone_size: .; v_call: TRBV27; cdr3_nt: TGTGCCAGCAGTTTACAGGAGACGGGAGAGGAGACCCAGTACTTC; cdr3_aa: CASSLQETGEETQYF
j_call: TRBJ2-7; d_call: TRBD2; clone_size: .; v_call: TRBV20-1; cdr3_nt: TGCAGTGCTAGAGATGGGGAGGCTAGCGGGGGAGAGCAGTACTTC; cdr3_aa: CSARDGEASGGEQYF
j_call: TRBJ2-1; d_call: TRBD2; clone_size: medium-sized; v_call: TRBV7-7; cdr3_nt: TGTGCTAGCAGCCCAAGACTAGCGAACTACAATGAGCAGTTCTTC; cdr3_aa: CASSPRLANYNEQFF
j_call: TRBJ1-1; d_call: .; clone_size: many; v_call: TRBV4-2; cdr3_nt: TGTGCCAGCAGCCAAGATGCGAACACTGAAGCTTTCTTT; cdr3_aa: CASSQDANTEAFF
j_call: TRBJ2-3; d_call: TRBD2; clone_size: many; v_call: TRBV7-7; cdr3_nt: TGTGCTAGCAGCCCGATGGCGCTAGCGGGAGCAGATACGCAGTATTTT; cdr3_aa: CASSPMALAGADTQYF
j_call: TRBJ2-1; d_call: .; clone_size: .; v_call: TRBV4-3; cdr3_nt: TGCGCCAGCAGCCAAGATCGGACAGCCGCCTACAATGAGCAGTTCTTC; cdr3_aa: CASSQDRTAAYNEQFF
j_call: TRBJ1-1; d_call: .; clone_size: .; v_call: TRBV4-3; cdr3_nt: TGCGCCAGCAGCCAATTAAGTTCGGGGAATGGGAGAGCTTTCTTT; cdr3_aa: CASSQLSSGNGRAFF
j_call: TRBJ2-5; d_call: TRBD1; clone_size: many; v_call: TRBV29-1; cdr3_nt: TGCAGCGACCCAGGACAGGGGGCTCGGGAGACCCAGTACTTC; cdr3_aa: CSDPGQGARETQYF
j_call: TRBJ2-1; d_call: .; clone_size: .; v_call: TRBV4-3; cdr3_nt: TGCGCCAGCAGTTCGATAAGCGGCCGCCATGGAGGGTCTGAGCAGTTCTTC; cdr3_aa: CASSSISGRHGGSEQFF
j_call: TRBJ2-7; d_call: TRBD1; clone_size: many; v_call: TRBV4-2; cdr3_nt: TGTGCCAGCAGCCAAGATGCGGGGACAGGGTTCTACGAGCAGTACTTC; cdr3_aa: CASSQDAGTGFYEQYF
j_call: TRBJ2-3; d_call: .; clone_size: .; v_call: TRBV30; cdr3_nt: TGTGCCTGGAGACGTGGGACAGATACGCAGTATTTT; cdr3_aa: CAWRRGTDTQYF
j_call: TRBJ2-6; d_call: .; clone_size: few; v_call: TRBV18; cdr3_nt: TGTGCCAGCTCACCGCCAGGACAGGCGGGGGGGGCCAACGTCCTGACTTTC; cdr3_aa: CASSPPGQAGGANVLTF
j_call: TRBJ1-1; d_call: .; clone_size: .; v_call: TRBV7-1; cdr3_nt: TGTGCCAGCAGCTCCCAACAGGAGAACACTGAAGCTTTCTTT; cdr3_aa: CASSSQQENTEAFF
j_call: TRBJ2-7; d_call: .; clone_size: .; v_call: TRBV4-3; cdr3_nt: TGCGCCAGCAGCCAAGAACTCTCCGTGAGGGGAAATTACGAGCAGTACTTC; cdr3_aa: CASSQELSVRGNYEQYF
j_call: TRBJ2-3; d_call: .; clone_size: .; v_call: TRBV3-1; cdr3_nt: TGTGCCAGCAGCCTTCAAGATACGCAGTATTTT; cdr3_aa: CASSLQDTQYF
j_call: TRBJ1-1; d_call: TRBD1; clone_size: .; v_call: TRBV14; cdr3_nt: TGTGCCAGCAGCCAAGAACCCCAGGGGGCTACTGAAGCTTTCTTT; cdr3_aa: CASSQEPQGATEAFF
j_call: TRBJ1-2; d_call: .; clone_size: many; v_call: TRBV4-3; cdr3_nt: TGCGCCAGCAGCCCTTGGGTAAACTATGGCTACACCTTC; cdr3_aa: CASSPWVNYGYTF
j_call: TRBJ2-2; d_call: TRBD2; clone_size: medium-sized; v_call: TRBV7-7; cdr3_nt: TGTGCCAGCAGCTTACGGCTAGCGGTAACGAACACCGGGGAGCTGTTTTTT; cdr3_aa: CASSLRLAVTNTGELFF
j_call: TRBJ1-1; d_call: .; clone_size: many; v_call: TRBV18; cdr3_nt: TGTGCCAGCTCACCTTCGGCGGGGAGGACTGAAGCTTTCTTT; cdr3_aa: CASSPSAGRTEAFF
j_call: TRBJ2-3; d_call: .; clone_size: .; v_call: TRBV4-1; cdr3_nt: TGCGCCAGCAGCCAAGATATGGCCGAGGATACGCAGTATTTT; cdr3_aa: CASSQDMAEDTQYF